This T cell receptor beta chain was obtained from a study of blood T cell repertoires in COVID-19. Germline lookup yields CDR1 SNHLY and CDR2 FYNNEI. The CDR3 consists of 13 residues. V was trimmed by 0 bases and J by 5 bases, leaving 7 bases between them. Measured with immunoSEQ multiplex PCR; TCRdb has only the in-frame clones, and not every one. The sample comprises about 250,000 clones, around 85% of which are singletons, and about 9% rests with the top ten. Sequenced material: peripheral blood. This chain links TRBV2 with TRBJ1-1; the D is unclear. This receptor was taken from an elderly man with acute or convalescent COVID-19. The CDR3 loop is CASSEARGTEAFF. CDR3 in DNA: TGTGCCAGCAGTGAAGCGCGGGGAACTGAAGCTTTCTTT.